The present entry profiles one T cell receptor (beta chain) with its context. Its specificity is unknown. The entry originates in a study of ipilimumab plus nivolumab after autologous stem cell transplantation. The overall study: Typical patient got 5 ipilimumab doses and about eight nivolumab doses (median). The DLBCL group included primary refractory and relapsed cases.

TCRdb's table, derived via immunoSEQ multiplex PCR, lists solely in-frame clones and lacks some. This sample has around 20,000 clones, with over 70% found just once. J gave up 14 bases and V 0 bases, and 14 bases lay outside the gene matches. The CDR3 extends over 16 amino acids. In germline, CDR1 is SGHRS, CDR2 YFSETQ. Whole-study results and caveats: TCR repertoire, Treg phenotype and gut microbiota reportedly support more study of this approach.

The sequence derives from a male donor with diffuse large B-cell lymphoma. This sample comprised PBMCs, obtained in a trial of ipilimumab plus nivolumab as post-transplant consolidation. The chain employs TRBV5-1 and TRBJ1-4, with 9 bases matching TRBD1. This CDR3 reads CASSLGGSTPGQGLFF. The CDR3 DNA is TGCGCCAGCAGCTTGGGGGGGAGTACTCCGGGACAGGGTCTGTTTTTT.